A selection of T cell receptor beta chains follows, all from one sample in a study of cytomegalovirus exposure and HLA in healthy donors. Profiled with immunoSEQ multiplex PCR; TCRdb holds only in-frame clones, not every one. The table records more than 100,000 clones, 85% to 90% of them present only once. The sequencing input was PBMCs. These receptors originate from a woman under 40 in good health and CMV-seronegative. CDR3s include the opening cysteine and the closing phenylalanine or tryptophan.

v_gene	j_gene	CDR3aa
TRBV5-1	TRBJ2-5	CASSLGGAGASQETQYF
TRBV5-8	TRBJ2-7	CASSLGPGEQYF
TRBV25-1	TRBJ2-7	CASSEINRPYEQYF
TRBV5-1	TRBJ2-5	CASSLGLAGGETQYF
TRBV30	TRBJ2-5	CAWSPGGAAETQYF
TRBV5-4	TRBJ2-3	CASIAAGGSGGDTQYF
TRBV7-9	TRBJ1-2	CAGDRFYGYTF
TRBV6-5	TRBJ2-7	CASSYGQGTYEQYF
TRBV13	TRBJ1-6	CASSPLGGIRNSPLHF
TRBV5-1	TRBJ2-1	CASSIQPGNEQFF
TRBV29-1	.	CSVLPRRSYEQYF
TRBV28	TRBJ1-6	CASSNRGPRSPLHF
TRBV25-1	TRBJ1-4	CASSENRRVSDSNEKLFF
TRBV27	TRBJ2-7	CASSSSYEQYF
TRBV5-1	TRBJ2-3	CASSLGTSNTDTQYF